One and the same sample provided the 18 T cell receptor beta chains below, sequenced in a study of blood T cell repertoires in COVID-19. Profiled with immunoSEQ multiplex PCR; TCRdb holds only in-frame clones, not every one. The table lists roughly 40,000 clones, approximately 85% of them singletons. Sequenced: peripheral blood. These receptors originate from a human donor in a cohort sampled during active COVID-19.

The chain joins TRBV5-1 to TRBJ2-1; 8 nucleotides agree with TRBD1. CDR3 length: 15 amino acids. Losses at the gene ends were 2 bases for V and 4 bases for J; bases not matched to a gene: 5. Germline assignment: CDR1 SGHRS and CDR2 YFSETQ. CDR3 sequence reads: CASSFDRGPYNEQFF. The CDR3 bases are TGCGCCAGCAGCTTCGACAGGGGACCTTACAATGAGCAGTTCTTC.

This chain links TRBV30 with TRBJ1-3; weak D call: TRBD1 (5 bases). CDR1 is GTSNPN and CDR2 is SVGIG in the germline V gene (reference sequence). CDR3 length: 13 amino acids. V was trimmed by 4 bases and J by 0 bases, leaving 7 bases between them. The CDR3 bases are TGTGCCTGGAACGGACACTCTGGAAACACCATATATTTT. As protein: CAWNGHSGNTIYF. The whole variable domain, filled in from reference TRBV30 and TRBJ1-3, reads SQTIHQWPATLVQPVGSPLSLECTVEGTSNPNLYWYRQAAGRGLQLLFYSVGIGQISSEVPQNLSASRPQDRQFILSSKKLLLSDSGFYLCAWNGHSGNTIYFGEGSWLTVV.

V is TRBV5-5 and J is TRBJ1-2, with D uncertain. In germline, CDR1 is SGHKS, CDR2 YYEKEE (reference sequence). CDR3 length equals 15 residues. V lost 1 base, J lost 0 bases, and 10 bases lay in between. CDR3 residues: CASSLSGPTNYGYTF. In nucleotides, the CDR3 is TGTGCCAGCAGCTTGAGTGGCCCGACTAACTATGGCTACACCTTC.

V gene TRBV7-6 combines with J gene TRBJ2-5, with a weak D call TRBD2 (5 bases). Between the trimmed V and J ends, which lost 1 base and 3 bases, there was a span of 12 bases. The CDR3 is 15 amino acids. Germline V gene data show CDR1 as SGHVS and CDR2 as FNYEAQ. In DNA form, the CDR3 reads TGTGCCAGCAGCTTAGAGGCGGGCGTGGAAGAGACCCAGTACTTC. It encodes CASSLEAGVEETQYF.

The rearrangement joins TRBV4-1 to TRBJ2-7, with 11 bases lining up with TRBD2. The CDR3 length is 15 residues. Trimming at V came to 1 base and at J to 4 bases, leaving 3 bases not matched to a gene. Germline V lookup: CDR1 MGHRA, CDR2 YSYEKL. The CDR3 spells CASSQGLAGQYEQYF. The CDR3 region has the DNA TGCGCCAGCAGCCAAGGACTAGCGGGACAGTACGAGCAGTACTTC.

The chain carries TRBV7-9 and TRBJ1-4; no definite D call. V lost 8 bases, J lost 0 bases, and 7 bases lay in between. Germline CDR1 reads SEHNR; CDR2 reads FQNEAQ (reference sequence). The length of the CDR3 is 13 residues. The CDR3 sequence is CASEEATNEKLFF. In DNA form, the CDR3 reads TGTGCCAGCGAAGAGGCAACTAATGAAAAACTGTTTTTT.

The chain recombines TRBV18 with TRBJ1-2, with D possibly being TRBD1 (5 bases). Trimming took off 6 bases at V and 2 bases at J, with 16 bases between the two ends. CDR3 length equals 15 residues. The V gene's germline CDR1 is KGHSH and CDR2 LQKENI. The DNA of the CDR3 is TGTGCCAGCTCCCCAGGACACCTCTCAAACTATGGCTACACCTTC. Its protein is CASSPGHLSNYGYTF. Using reference TRBV18 and TRBJ1-2 for the parts outside the CDR3, the full variable domain is NAGVMQNPRHLVRRRGQEARLRCSPMKGHSHVYWYRQLPEEGLKFMVYLQKENIIDESGMPKERFSAEFPKEGPSILRIQQVVRGDSAAYFCASSPGHLSNYGYTFGSGTRLTVV.

This clone occurred once. The CDR3 bases are TGTGCCAGCAGTGTTGAAAGAGAGGTTTTACGTGAAAAACTGTTTTTT. As protein: CASSVEREVLREKLFF. The rearrangement links TRBV2 to TRBJ1-4; D gene ambiguous. V was clipped by 4 bases and J by 7 bases, with 19 bases between them. Germline CDR1 SNHLY, CDR2 FYNNEI. The CDR3 contains 16 residues. The variable domain in full, with the rest retrieved from reference TRBV2 and TRBJ1-4, is EPEVTQTPSHQVTQMGQEVILRCVPISNHLYFYWYRQILGQKVEFLVSFYNNEISEKSEIFDDQFSVERPDGSNFTLKIRSTKLEDSAMYFCASSVEREVLREKLFFGSGTQLSVL.

The genes are TRBV7-3 and TRBJ2-3, with 9 bases identical to TRBD2. V dropped 5 bases and J dropped 9; count of bases not matched to a gene: 12. The germline gives CDR1 SGHTA, CDR2 FQGTGA. The CDR3 runs 15 residues. The CDR3 DNA follows: TGTGCCAGCAGCCGGGGAGGCGGGGGGGCCTGGACGCAGTATTTT. It is translated as CASSRGGGGAWTQYF. Filled out from reference TRBV7-3 and TRBJ2-3, the complete variable domain reads GAGVSQTPSNKVTEKGKYVELRCDPISGHTALYWYRQSLGQGPEFLIYFQGTGAADDSGLPNDRFFAVRPEGSVSTLKIQRTERGDSAVYLCASSRGGGGAWTQYFGPGTRLTVL.

V and J are TRBV5-5 and TRBJ1-6; D is possibly TRBD1 (6 bases). The V gene's germline CDR1 is SGHKS and CDR2 YYEKEE (reference sequence). This CDR3 has 15 amino acids. V gave up 0 bases and J gave up 5 bases, with 9 bases separating them. For the CDR3, the DNA is TGTGCCAGCAGCTTGGGGGACACTGATAATTCACCCCTCCACTTT. Its protein is CASSLGDTDNSPLHF.

The gene calls are TRBV5-1 and TRBJ2-2, with TRBD2 as a possible D gene (7 bases). Per the germline V gene, CDR1 is SGHRS and CDR2 is YFSETQ. Trimming stripped 7 bases from V and 5 bases from J, with 15 bases between. The CDR3 has 14 residues. CDR3 amino acids: CASGTQGLTGELFF. CDR3 DNA: TGCGCCAGCGGGACACAGGGACTAACCGGGGAGCTGTTTTTT.

The chain is built from TRBV27 and TRBJ1-1; no definite D call. CDR1 and CDR2 (germline): MNHEY, SMNVEV (reference sequence). Deletions cut 3 bases from V and 2 bases from J, with 10 bases between. The CDR3 is made up of 14 amino acids. The CDR3 spells CASSFSVSNTEAFF. The CDR3 nucleotides are TGTGCCAGCAGTTTCTCCGTTTCTAACACTGAAGCTTTCTTT.

This rearrangement joins TRBV28 to TRBJ1-4; possible D gene TRBD1, 6 bases. Germline V lookup: CDR1 MDHEN, CDR2 SYDVKM. V lost 4 bases and J 0 bases, leaving 6 bases between the germline ends. CDR3 length: 14 residues. The CDR3 spells CASSYRATNEKLFF. The CDR3 DNA reads as TGTGCCAGCAGTTACAGGGCAACTAATGAAAAACTGTTTTTT.

The chain joins TRBV6-5 to TRBJ2-3, with TRBD1 as a possible D gene (6 bases). This CDR3 spans 15 amino acids. CDR1 and CDR2 from the germline V gene are MNHEY and SVGAGI. Trimming shortened V by 2 bases and J by 3 bases, and 12 bases separated the two germline ends. CDR3 in amino acids: CASSYLGQGTDTQYF. Here the CDR3 DNA reads TGTGCCAGCAGTTACCTCGGGCAGGGGACAGATACGCAGTATTTT.

V and J are TRBV7-6 and TRBJ2-3, with TRBD1 identical over 10 bases. The CDR3 covers 16 residues. Germline trimming cut 0 bases from V and 4 bases from J; bases unmatched to any gene: 4. Germline lookup yields CDR1 SGHVS and CDR2 FNYEAQ. This CDR3 reads CASSLAGTGVADTQYF. The CDR3 DNA follows: TGTGCCAGCAGCTTAGCCGGGACAGGGGTCGCAGATACGCAGTATTTT.

The chain links TRBV3-1 (or the pseudogene TRBV3-2) to TRBJ2-1, with 8 bases matching TRBD1. V dropped 3 bases and J dropped 1; count of bases not matched to a gene: 8. The germline gives CDR1 LGHDT, CDR2 YNNKEL (reference sequence). The CDR3 extends over 17 amino acids. The CDR3 loop reads CASSQTPGGASYNEQFF. The CDR3 nucleotides read TGTGCCAGCAGCCAGACCCCAGGGGGCGCATCCTACAATGAGCAGTTCTTC.

This clone was detected only once. CDR3 in amino acids: CASSSQAGAGTDTQYF. For the CDR3, the DNA is TGTGCCAGCAGCTCCCAAGCGGGAGCAGGGACAGATACGCAGTATTTT. The chain is built from TRBV7-3 and TRBJ2-3; 8 bases match TRBD2. Per the germline V gene, CDR1 is SGHTA and CDR2 is FQGTGA. The trim removed 4 bases at V and 3 bases at J, leaving 9 bases unmatched. CDR3 length: 16 residues.

V gene TRBV5-1 combines with J gene TRBJ2-4, with D perhaps TRBD1 (6 bases). CDR1 is SGHRS and CDR2 is YFSETQ in the germline V gene. The germline V and J ends were trimmed by 0 bases and 4 bases, with 26 bases remaining between them. The CDR3 spans 20 residues. For the CDR3, the DNA is TGCGCCAGCAGCTTGGAACCCCGGGACATTTTTCGGGGCGGTAAAAACATTCAGTACTTC. As protein: CASSLEPRDIFRGGKNIQYF.